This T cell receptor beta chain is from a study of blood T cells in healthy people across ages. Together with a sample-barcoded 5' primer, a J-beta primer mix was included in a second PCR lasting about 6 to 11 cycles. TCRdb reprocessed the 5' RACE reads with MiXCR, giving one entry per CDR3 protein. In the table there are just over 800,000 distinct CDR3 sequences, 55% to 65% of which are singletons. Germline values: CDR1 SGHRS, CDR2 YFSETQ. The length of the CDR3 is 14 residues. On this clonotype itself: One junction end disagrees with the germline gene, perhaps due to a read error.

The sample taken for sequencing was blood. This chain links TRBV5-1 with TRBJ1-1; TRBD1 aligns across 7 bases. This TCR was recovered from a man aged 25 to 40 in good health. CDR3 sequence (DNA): TGTGCCAGCAGCCTCGACAGGGTTAACACTGAAGCTTTCTTT. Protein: CASSLDRVNTEAFF. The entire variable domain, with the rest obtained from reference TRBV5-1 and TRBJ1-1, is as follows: KAGVTQTPRYLIKTRGQQVTLSCSPISGHRSVSWYQQTPGQGLQFLFEYFSETQRNKGNFPGRFSGRQFSNSRSEMNVSTLELGDSALYLCASSLDRVNTEAFFGQGTRLTVV.